The rows below give T cell receptor beta chains drawn from one sample of a study of T cells after yellow fever vaccination. TCRdb fed the 5' RACE reads into MiXCR, producing one record per CDR3 protein. The top ten hold about 3% of the sample, which has some 290,000 distinct CDR3 sequences, around 11% seen once. The input for sequencing was CD4+ T cells sorted from PBMCs, taken 45 days after the yellow fever booster vaccination. The receptors derive from a man aged 18 to 30 who received the YFV17D yellow fever vaccine. Each CDR3 is given with its conserved first and last residue. The D gene is left open where the match is weak. Clone size, where shown, is once, few, many, or a class for clones that have expanded.

J	V	D	size	CDR3	DNA
TRBJ1-1	TRBV14	TRBD1	few	CASSRLTGGREAFF	TGTGCCAGCAGCCGCCTTACAGGGGGGCGTGAAGCTTTCTTT
TRBJ2-2	TRBV12-3/TRBV12-4	-	many	CASRDESGSSYRELFF	TGTGCCAGCAGGGACGAATCGGGCTCTTCCTATCGGGAGCTGTTTTTT
TRBJ1-2	TRBV7-9	-	few	CASSRPLTDYGYTF	TGTGCCAGCTCCCGCCCGTTAACAGACTATGGCTACACCTTC
TRBJ2-7	TRBV4-3	-	-	CASSPRRSYEQYF	TGCGCCAGCAGCCCCCGGAGATCCTACGAGCAGTACTTC
TRBJ2-7	TRBV2	-	-	CASSEGYNYEQYF	TGTGCCAGCAGTGAAGGGTACAACTACGAGCAGTACTTC
TRBJ2-1	TRBV6-5	-	-	CASSNSGVSGEQFF	TGTGCCAGCAGCAACTCCGGCGTATCTGGTGAGCAGTTCTTC
TRBJ2-7	TRBV6-2/TRBV6-3	-	-	CASRGTGDLYEQYF	TGTGCCAGCAGGGGAACCGGGGACCTCTACGAGCAGTACTTC
TRBJ2-1	TRBV29-1	TRBD2	many	CSVATSGGLQFF	TGCAGCGTTGCCACTAGCGGGGGGTTACAGTTCTTC
TRBJ2-1	TRBV7-8	-	-	CASSYPRDLEGYNEQFF	TGTGCCAGCAGCTACCCCCGGGACCTCGAGGGGTACAATGAGCAGTTCTTC
TRBJ1-2	TRBV12-3/TRBV12-4	-	-	CASSFGSYGYTF	TGTGCCAGCAGTTTCGGCAGCTATGGCTACACCTTC
TRBJ2-1	TRBV5-1	-	-	CASSPRYSYNEQFF	TGCGCCAGCAGTCCCCGTTACTCCTACAATGAGCAGTTCTTC
TRBJ2-7	TRBV7-9	TRBD1	once	CASSFRGQRDEQYF	TGTGCCAGCAGCTTTAGGGGGCAAAGAGACGAGCAGTACTTC
TRBJ2-1	TRBV10-1	TRBD1	few	CASSAVQGGIRQFF	TGCGCCAGCAGTGCTGTACAGGGGGGCATTCGTCAGTTCTTC
TRBJ2-5	TRBV4-3	TRBD1	many	CASSRLTGGVETQYF	TGCGCCAGCAGCCGTCTGACAGGGGGGGTTGAGACCCAGTACTTC
TRBJ1-4	TRBV19	-	-	CASSGYEKLFF	TGTGCCAGTAGCGGGTATGAAAAACTGTTTTTT
TRBJ2-7	TRBV7-9	-	-	CASSFTGTGEQYF	TGTGCCAGCAGCTTTACAGGGACTGGCGAGCAGTACTTC
TRBJ1-1	TRBV7-2	TRBD1	-	CASSLSRGAEAFF	TGTGCCAGCAGCTTATCCAGGGGGGCTGAAGCTTTCTTT
TRBJ1-1	TRBV7-3	TRBD1	-	CASSLDRVRAFF	TGTGCCAGCAGCCTGGACAGGGTCCGTGCTTTCTTT
TRBJ1-5	TRBV24-1	-	few	CATSDFPRRGPQHF	TGTGCCACCAGTGATTTCCCGAGGAGGGGGCCCCAGCATTTT
TRBJ2-3	TRBV5-1	-	-	CASRAGTSTDTQYF	TGCGCCAGCCGCGCCGGGACTAGCACAGATACGCAGTATTTT
TRBJ1-5	TRBV20-1	TRBD1	-	CSAPGQGGNQPQHF	TGCAGTGCTCCCGGACAGGGCGGAAATCAGCCCCAGCATTTT
TRBJ2-3	TRBV29-1	TRBD2	-	CSVDPAGALGDTQYF	TGCAGCGTTGACCCAGCGGGGGCCCTTGGAGATACGCAGTATTTT
TRBJ2-5	TRBV2	-	-	CASNTRVGTQYF	TGTGCCAGCAACACACGGGTGGGGACCCAGTACTTC
TRBJ1-2	TRBV3-1	-	-	CASSQDLTVYGYTF	TGTGCCAGCAGCCAAGATTTGACAGTCTATGGCTACACCTTC
TRBJ2-1	TRBV5-1	-	few	CASKTANRDNEQFF	TGCGCCAGCAAGACGGCCAACCGAGACAATGAGCAGTTCTTC
TRBJ1-5	TRBV30	-	few	CAWARQGNQPQHF	TGTGCCTGGGCCCGACAGGGCAATCAGCCCCAGCATTTT
TRBJ2-3	TRBV20-1	-	few	CSARDAADTQYF	TGCAGTGCTAGAGATGCTGCAGATACGCAGTATTTT
TRBJ2-3	TRBV29-1	-	many	CSVEAGRTARDTQYF	TGCAGCGTTGAAGCCGGGCGGACCGCAAGGGATACGCAGTATTTT
TRBJ2-5	TRBV5-1	TRBD2	-	CASSPSGTSGGVRETQYF	TGCGCCAGCAGCCCGTCAGGGACTAGCGGGGGGGTCCGCGAGACCCAGTACTTC
TRBJ1-5	TRBV6-1	-	-	CASSESWVGPQHF	TGTGCCAGCAGTGAATCGTGGGTCGGTCCCCAGCATTTT
TRBJ1-5	TRBV15	-	-	CATSPRILEPQHF	TGTGCCACCAGCCCTAGGATTTTGGAGCCCCAGCATTTT
TRBJ1-1	TRBV5-6	-	-	CASSLTLGAVDTEAFF	TGTGCCAGCAGCTTGACCTTAGGCGCGGTGGACACTGAAGCTTTCTTT
TRBJ1-1	TRBV2	-	once	CASTETADTEAFF	TGTGCCAGCACCGAAACGGCGGACACTGAAGCTTTCTTT
TRBJ1-1	TRBV9	-	many	CASSRSTMNTEAFF	TGTGCCAGCAGCCGCAGTACCATGAACACTGAAGCTTTCTTT
TRBJ1-5	TRBV27	-	-	CASSLTGTQPQHF	TGTGCCAGCAGTTTAACAGGGACTCAGCCCCAGCATTTT
TRBJ2-6	TRBV4-2	-	few	CASSQGGAGANVLTF	TGTGCCAGCAGCCAAGGGGGCGCTGGGGCCAACGTCCTGACTTTC
TRBJ2-2	TRBV11-2	-	-	CSSSSFRKPTGELFF	TGTTCCAGCAGCTCATTTCGAAAACCCACCGGGGAGCTGTTTTTT
TRBJ2-1	TRBV20-1	-	few	CSATDYTNEQFF	TGCAGTGCTACGGACTATACCAATGAGCAGTTCTTC
TRBJ1-2	TRBV30	-	-	CAWSGGGHGYTF	TGTGCCTGGAGTGGGGGGGGCCATGGCTACACCTTC
TRBJ1-1	TRBV4-3	-	many	CASSQDRYFTSGAFF	TGCGCCAGCAGCCAAGATAGGTACTTCACCTCGGGAGCTTTCTTT
TRBJ2-5	TRBV29-1	-	few	CSADPGSRQETQYF	TGCAGCGCTGACCCCGGGAGCCGGCAAGAGACCCAGTACTTC
TRBJ2-7	TRBV6-2/TRBV6-3	-	few	CASSYEGGTYEQYF	TGTGCCAGCAGTTACGAGGGGGGCACCTACGAGCAGTACTTC
TRBJ1-2	TRBV18	TRBD1	-	CATPAGGGYGYTF	TGTGCCACCCCGGCAGGGGGCGGGTATGGCTACACCTTC
TRBJ1-6	TRBV7-3	-	-	CASSRDYNSPLHF	TGTGCCAGCAGCCGGGACTATAATTCACCCCTCCACTTT
TRBJ1-2	TRBV12-3/TRBV12-4	-	many	CASSPQEFRGYTF	TGTGCCAGCAGTCCACAGGAGTTCCGTGGCTACACCTTC
TRBJ1-6	TRBV28	-	-	CASSLPLQGSYPLHF	TGTGCCAGCAGTTTACCGCTACAGGGCTCTTATCCCCTCCACTTT
TRBJ2-5	TRBV12-5	-	-	CASALGGGEETQYF	TGTGCTAGTGCCCTGGGAGGGGGGGAAGAGACCCAGTACTTC
TRBJ2-4	TRBV4-1	TRBD2	many	CASSRGLVGNIQYF	TGCGCCAGCAGCCGGGGACTAGTGGGGAACATTCAGTACTTC
TRBJ1-4	TRBV10-3	-	-	CAISESASGKLFF	TGTGCCATCAGTGAATCAGCCTCTGGAAAACTGTTTTTT
TRBJ2-7	TRBV20-1	TRBD1	few	CSARSGTGAYEQYF	TGCAGTGCTAGGTCCGGGACAGGGGCCTACGAGCAGTACTTC